This record concerns one T cell receptor beta chain sequence. Its antigen is unidentified. The V and J ends lost 4 bases and 5 bases, in that order; junction bases with no gene match: 6. The CDR3 runs 15 residues. Germline lookup yields CDR1 LNHDA and CDR2 SQIVND (reference sequence). At the deep level, the assay was run. Authors' data handling: ImmunoSEQ supplied junction-only sequences lacking quality scores, so filtering was different. Clones were read by immunoSEQ multiplex PCR, and TCRdb kept only the in-frame ones, dropping some. The DNA was the basis for D and trimming; V, J and clone size are from that table. The table includes some 2 million clones, around 95% detected once. These data are taken from a study of shared clonotypes between healthy human individuals. Study-level background: The study used three CD4 naive, three CD4 memory, two CD8 naive and one CD8 memory plate per donor. Findings of the study overall: Naive subsets generally had larger estimated richness than memory subsets.

The material sequenced was naive CD4+ T cells sorted from blood. Documented subset: CD45RA+ positively selected. The rearrangement uses TRBV19 and TRBJ1-2; TRBD1 matches at 11 bases. This receptor was taken from a man aged 18 to 30 in good health. CDR3 sequence reads: CASSTAGQGDYGYTF. CDR3 nucleotide sequence: TGTGCCAGTAGTACAGCGGGACAGGGGGATTATGGCTACACCTTC. Drawing the rest from reference TRBV19 and TRBJ1-2, the complete variable domain is DGGITQSPKYLFRKEGQNVTLSCEQNLNHDAMYWYRQDPGQGLRLIYYSQIVNDFQKGDIAEGYSVSREKKESFPLTVTSAQKNPTAFYLCASSTAGQGDYGYTFGSGTRLTVV.